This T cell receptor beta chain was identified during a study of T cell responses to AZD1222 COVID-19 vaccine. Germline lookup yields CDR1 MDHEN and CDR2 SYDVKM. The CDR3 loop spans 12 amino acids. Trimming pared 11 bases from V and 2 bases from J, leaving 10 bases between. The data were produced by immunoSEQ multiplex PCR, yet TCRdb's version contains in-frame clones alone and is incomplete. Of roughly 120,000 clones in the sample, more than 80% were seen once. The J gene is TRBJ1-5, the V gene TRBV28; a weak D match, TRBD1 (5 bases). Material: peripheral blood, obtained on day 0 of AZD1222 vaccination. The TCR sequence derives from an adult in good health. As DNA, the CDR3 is TGTGCCGGCCAGGGCGGCAATCAGCCCCAGCATTTT. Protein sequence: CAGQGGNQPQHF.